Following are 16 T cell receptor beta chains from one sample sequenced in a study of monozygotic twins with inflammatory bowel disease. Reprocessing the 5' RACE reads, TCRdb reports a single entry for every CDR3 protein and omits DNA. This listing includes about 300,000 distinct CDR3 sequences. Specimen: blood. Receptor source: a human donor with ulcerative colitis or Crohn's disease, or a healthy co-twin of an affected twin (not recorded which).

The rearrangement joins TRBV6-5 to TRBJ1-5; the TRBD1 assignment by TCRdb is unverifiable without DNA. Germline CDR1 and CDR2: MNHEY and SVGAGI. The CDR3 sequence is 15 residues long. The CDR3 loop is CASSYSGTGNQPQHF.

This chain uses TRBV20-1 with TRBJ1-6; the TRBD1 assignment by TCRdb is unverifiable without DNA. Germline lookup yields CDR1 DFQATT and CDR2 SNEGSKA (reference sequence). The CDR3 has 15 residues. The CDR3 reads CSATDRGPYNSPLHF.

The V and J genes are TRBV5-6 and TRBJ2-5; the TCRdb D gene call, TRBD2, has no DNA to confirm it. The CDR3 has 15 amino acids. Germline CDR1 SGHDT, CDR2 YYEEEE. CDR3 amino acids: CASSLFGGEEETQYF.

The chain carries TRBV15 and TRBJ2-1; TCRdb's D gene call, TRBD2, goes unchecked for lack of DNA. Germline CDR1 LNHNV, CDR2 YYDKDF (reference sequence). CDR3 size: 16 residues. The CDR3 sequence: CATSTDGLAPYNEQFF.

This chain joins TRBV20-1 and TRBJ1-5. CDR1 and CDR2 (germline): DFQATT, SNEGSKA (reference sequence). CDR3 length: 14 residues. The CDR3 reads CSAQGSHSNQPQHF.

J is TRBJ1-3 and V is TRBV6-1; TCRdb calls TRBD1, which cannot be checked without DNA. In germline, CDR1 is MNHNS, CDR2 SASEGT. The length of the CDR3 is 14 residues. The chain's CDR3 is CASRGQGGGNTIYF.

The chain recombines TRBV29-1 with TRBJ2-1; TCRdb indicates TRBD2, and absent DNA this call remains unverified. The CDR3 spans 14 residues. Germline V gene lookup returns CDR1 SQVTM and CDR2 ANQGSEA. The chain's CDR3 is CSVDGLADHNEQFF.

The chain has TRBV7-9 and TRBJ2-1; TCRdb lists TRBD1, though no DNA is available to test this call. This CDR3 region has 14 residues. From germline, CDR1 is SEHNR and CDR2 FQNEAQ (reference sequence). CDR3 sequence: CASSLPRAGFFQFF.

The rearrangement joins TRBV5-6 to TRBJ2-2; TCRdb picks TRBD1, but there is no DNA to check that call. The CDR3 is made up of 15 amino acids. The germline V gene encodes CDR1 SGHDT and CDR2 YYEEEE. This CDR3 is CASIRQGVITGELFF.

The chain joins TRBV6-5 to TRBJ2-5. The germline V gene encodes CDR1 MNHEY and CDR2 SVGAGI. The CDR3 runs to 13 residues. CDR3 amino acids: CASRTINRETQYF.

The V gene is TRBV15, the J gene TRBJ2-7; checking the TCRdb D call of TRBD1 is not possible without DNA. The CDR3 extends over 16 amino acids. Germline CDR1 LNHNV, CDR2 YYDKDF (reference sequence). This chain's CDR3 is CATSRGIGGLSYEQYF.

The rearrangement joins TRBV29-1 to TRBJ2-1; TCRdb lists TRBD2, though no DNA is available to test this call. The germline gives CDR1 SQVTM, CDR2 ANQGSEA. The length of the CDR3 is 13 residues. The CDR3 spells CSVDPATYNEQFF.

This chain connects TRBV19 to TRBJ2-7. Germline CDR1 is LNHDA and CDR2 is SQIVND (reference sequence). The length of the CDR3 is 13 residues. The chain's CDR3 is CASSMRTTYEQYF.

The CDR3 loop reads CASSVQGKNTEAFF. The chain uses TRBV9 and TRBJ1-1; there is no DNA to check the TCRdb D call of TRBD1. Per germline, CDR1 SGDLS and CDR2 YYNGEE. The length of the CDR3 is 14 residues.

The CDR3 here is CASSPLAGGRDTQYF. This chain connects TRBV27 to TRBJ2-3; absent DNA, TCRdb's TRBD2 call cannot be checked. The CDR3 is 15 residues long. CDR1 and CDR2 from the germline V gene are MNHEY and SMNVEV (reference sequence).

The chain carries TRBV25-1 and TRBJ1-4. The CDR3 runs 14 residues. Germline CDR1 and CDR2: MGHDK and SYGVNS. Here the CDR3 reads CASSEPANNEKLFF.